This T cell receptor beta chain was sequenced during a study of T cell responses to AZD1222 COVID-19 vaccine (dated by TCRdb to about 2021). Looking at the study overall: AZD1222 recipients whose second dose came at about 4 weeks and those whose second dose came at about 12 weeks were combined into one group, since spike-specific TCR depth and breadth did not differ between the two schedules. A total of 230 to 250 trial participants underwent TCR sequencing, of whom about 210 received two doses of AZD1222 and about 25 received two doses of the MenACWY control vaccine. Trial participants were enrolled into age subgroups of 18-55, 56-69 and 70-plus years, which contained about 150, 27 and 61 TCR-sequenced participants, respectively.

Reading from cysteine to phenylalanine, the CDR3 counts 17 amino acids. The sequence is cut down to CDR3 DNA, 51 bases in frame from base 1. Trimming takes 5 bases off V and 9 bases off J; junction bases not matched to a gene: 11. Based on the germline V gene, the CDR1 and CDR2 sequences are SGHNT and YENEEA. General findings and caveats noted by the study authors: Most participants were white British and females outnumbered males, and the authors suggested that clonal diversity may have been underestimated. The 56-69-year group was small, and its depth increase did not reach significance, likely because of low power. No day 14 peak-response samples were available, so repertoires were characterized only after the peak T cell response. Reportedly, close to half of the unique spike-specific TCRs recognized epitopes lying outside the regions that are mutated in the B.1.351 and B.1.1.7 variants. Conclusions about previously exposed vaccinees are limited, since just 5 to 7 AZD1222 recipients were seropositive for SARS-CoV-2 at baseline. Spike-specific TCR breadth and depth rose significantly after two AZD1222 doses compared with day 0 and with MenACWY recipients. The whole spike protein was spanned by vaccine-associated CD4 TCRs, and dominant responses were seen in regions 160-218 and 743-854.

This clone was seen once. The specificity of this receptor is unknown. Base qualities were left out, and no much larger clone turns up one base away. The CDR3 regions of human TCRbeta chains were analyzed by immunosequencing. Per the original workflow: Repertoire TCRs were checked for matches against a reference library of SARS-CoV-2-specific TCRs that had been generated using the MIRA antigen-specificity platform. Breadth meant the fraction of unique TCRs that were SARS-CoV-2-associated, whereas depth meant the fraction of total T cells that were SARS-CoV-2-associated. Each spike-specific TCR was assigned to its reactive spike region and to a CD4 or CD8 class using the MIRA data. Log10-transformed breadth and depth values were compared by one-way ANOVA with Sidak's multiple comparisons tests. In its TCRdb copy, this immuneACCESS table keeps in-frame sequences only and misses some clones. Where compared with another copy, unresolved V genes explain less than half of these, and the others have no known cause. V, J and clone size are taken as reported in that table, and D and trimming were inferred from the DNA itself. This sample has 90,000 to 120,000 clones in its table, and roughly 90% of those were observed once. The top ten constitute 6% to 7% of the sample.

What this sample's time point label stands for: baseline before first vaccination. Samples from vaccinated people were obtained from the UK trials COV001 and COV002, which included a single-blind randomized controlled phase 2/3 trial of AZD1222 (ChAdOx1 nCoV-19) in healthy adults. For TCRbeta chain sequencing, PBMC samples were collected from trial participants at day 0 and at day 28 after the second dose. Here the sequenced sample was peripheral blood, taken on day 0 of AZD1222 vaccination. This TCR was recovered from an adult in good health. The chain is encoded by TRBV11-3 joined to TRBJ2-1; TRBD2 matches 15 bases in the middle. The encoded CDR3 is CASSPLGTSGRKGEQFF. In nucleotides, the sequence is TGTGCCAGCAGCCCCCTGGGGACTAGCGGGAGGAAAGGTGAGCAGTTCTTC.